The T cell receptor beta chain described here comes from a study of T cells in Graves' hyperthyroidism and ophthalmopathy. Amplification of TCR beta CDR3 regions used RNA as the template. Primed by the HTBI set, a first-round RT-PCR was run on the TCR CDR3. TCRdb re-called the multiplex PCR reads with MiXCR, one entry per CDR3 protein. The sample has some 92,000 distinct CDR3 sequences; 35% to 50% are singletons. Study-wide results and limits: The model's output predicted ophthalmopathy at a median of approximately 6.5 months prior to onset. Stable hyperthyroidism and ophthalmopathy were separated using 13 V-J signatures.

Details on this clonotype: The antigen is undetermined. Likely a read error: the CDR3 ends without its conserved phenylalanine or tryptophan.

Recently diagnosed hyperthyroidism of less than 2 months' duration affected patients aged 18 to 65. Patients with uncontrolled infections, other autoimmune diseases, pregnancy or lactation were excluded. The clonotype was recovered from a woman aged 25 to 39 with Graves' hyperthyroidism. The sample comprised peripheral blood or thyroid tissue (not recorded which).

CDR3 in DNA: TGTGCCAGCGGCTTAGAGGGAGGTTCTGAAGCTTTCTAT. It specifies CASGLEGGSEAFY. This chain joins TRBV11-1 and TRBJ1-1; the D is unclear. Germline V CDR1 and CDR2: SGHAT, FQDESV (reference sequence). There are 13 residues in the CDR3.